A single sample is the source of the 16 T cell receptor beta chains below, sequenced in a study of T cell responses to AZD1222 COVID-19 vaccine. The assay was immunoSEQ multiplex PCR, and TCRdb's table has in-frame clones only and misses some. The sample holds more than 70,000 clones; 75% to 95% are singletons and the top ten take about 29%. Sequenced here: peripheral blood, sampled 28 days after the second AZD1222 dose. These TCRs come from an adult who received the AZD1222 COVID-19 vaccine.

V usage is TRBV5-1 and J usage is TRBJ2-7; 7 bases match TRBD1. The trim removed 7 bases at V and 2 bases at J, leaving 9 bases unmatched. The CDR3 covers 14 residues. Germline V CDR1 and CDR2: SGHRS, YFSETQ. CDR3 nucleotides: TGCGCCAGCGCCACCACCGGGACAGCCTACGAGCAGTACTTC. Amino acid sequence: CASATTGTAYEQYF.

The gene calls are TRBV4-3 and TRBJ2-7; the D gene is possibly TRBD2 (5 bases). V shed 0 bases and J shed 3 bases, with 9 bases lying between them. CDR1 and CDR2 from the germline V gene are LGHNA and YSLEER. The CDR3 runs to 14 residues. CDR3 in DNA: TGCGCCAGCAGCCAAGATGGCCGGGGCTACGAGCAGTACTTC. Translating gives CASSQDGRGYEQYF.

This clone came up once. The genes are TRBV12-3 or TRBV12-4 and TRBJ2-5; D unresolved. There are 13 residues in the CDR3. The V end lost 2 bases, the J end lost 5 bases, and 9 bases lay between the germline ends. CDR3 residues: CASSLIFRETQYF. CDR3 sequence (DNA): TGTGCCAGCAGTTTAATTTTCAGGGAGACCCAGTACTTC.

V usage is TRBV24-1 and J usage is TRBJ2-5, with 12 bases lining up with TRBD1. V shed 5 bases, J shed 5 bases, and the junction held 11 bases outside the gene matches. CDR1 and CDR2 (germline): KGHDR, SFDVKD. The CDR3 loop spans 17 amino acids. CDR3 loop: CATSGYTGTGGAETQYF. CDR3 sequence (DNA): TGTGCCACCAGTGGCTATACCGGGACAGGGGGCGCCGAGACCCAGTACTTC.

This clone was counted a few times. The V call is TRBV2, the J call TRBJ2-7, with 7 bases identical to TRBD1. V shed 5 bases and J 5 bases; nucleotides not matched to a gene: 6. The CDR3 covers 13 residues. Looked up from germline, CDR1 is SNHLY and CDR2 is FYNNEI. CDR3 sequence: CASSRQGVNEQYF. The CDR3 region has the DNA TGTGCCAGCAGTCGACAGGGCGTAAACGAGCAGTACTTC.

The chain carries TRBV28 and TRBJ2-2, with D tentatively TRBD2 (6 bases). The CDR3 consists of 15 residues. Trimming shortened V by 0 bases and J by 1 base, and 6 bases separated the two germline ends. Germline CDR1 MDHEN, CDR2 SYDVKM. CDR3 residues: CASSLWRGNTGELFF. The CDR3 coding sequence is TGTGCCAGCAGTTTATGGCGGGGGAACACCGGGGAGCTGTTTTTT.

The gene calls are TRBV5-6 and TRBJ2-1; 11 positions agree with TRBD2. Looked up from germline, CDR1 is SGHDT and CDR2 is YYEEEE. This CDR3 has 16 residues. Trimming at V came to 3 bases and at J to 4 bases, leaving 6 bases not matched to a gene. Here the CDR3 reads CASSSLAGGIYNEQFF. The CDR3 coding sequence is TGTGCCAGCAGCTCCTTAGCGGGAGGGATATACAATGAGCAGTTCTTC. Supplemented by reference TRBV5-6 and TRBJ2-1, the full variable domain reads DAGVTQSPTHLIKTRGQQVTLRCSPKSGHDTVSWYQQALGQGPQFIFQYYEEEERQRGNFPDRFSGHQFPNYSSELNVNALLLGDSALYLCASSSLAGGIYNEQFFGPGTRLTVL.

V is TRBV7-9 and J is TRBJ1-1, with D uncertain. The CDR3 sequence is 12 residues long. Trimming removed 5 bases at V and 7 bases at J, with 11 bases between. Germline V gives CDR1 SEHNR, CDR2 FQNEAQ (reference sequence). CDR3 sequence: CASSPISDEAFF. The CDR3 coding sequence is TGTGCCAGCAGCCCTATAAGCGATGAAGCTTTCTTT.

The CDR3 protein is CASSFSGAGGNTIYF. As DNA, the CDR3 is TGTGCCAGCAGCTTTTCGGGGGCTGGAGGAAACACCATATATTTT. This sequence joins TRBV7-9 and TRBJ1-3; maybe TRBD1 (6 bases). The V gene lost 3 bases and the J gene lost 4 bases, with 13 bases spanning the gap. The CDR3 is 15 amino acids. CDR1 is SEHNR, CDR2 FQNEAQ, per germline (reference sequence).

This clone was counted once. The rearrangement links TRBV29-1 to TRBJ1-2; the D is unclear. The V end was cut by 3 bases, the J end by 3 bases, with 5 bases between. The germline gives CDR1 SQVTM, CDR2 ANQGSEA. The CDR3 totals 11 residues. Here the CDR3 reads CSVDSYYGYTF. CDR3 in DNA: TGCAGCGTTGACAGCTACTATGGCTACACCTTC.

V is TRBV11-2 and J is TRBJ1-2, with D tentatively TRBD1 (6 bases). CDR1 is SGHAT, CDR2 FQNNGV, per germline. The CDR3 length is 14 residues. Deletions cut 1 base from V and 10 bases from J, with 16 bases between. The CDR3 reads CASSLATGIDDYTF. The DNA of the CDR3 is TGTGCCAGCAGCTTAGCAACAGGGATTGATGACTACACCTTC.

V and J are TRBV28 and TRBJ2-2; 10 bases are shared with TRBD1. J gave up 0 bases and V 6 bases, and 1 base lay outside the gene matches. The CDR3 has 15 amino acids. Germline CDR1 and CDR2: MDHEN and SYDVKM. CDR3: CASRGQGANTGELFF. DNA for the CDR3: TGTGCCAGCAGAGGACAGGGGGCGAACACCGGGGAGCTGTTTTTT. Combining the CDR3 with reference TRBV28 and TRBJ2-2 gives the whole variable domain DVKVTQSSRYLVKRTGEKVFLECVQDMDHENMFWYRQDPGLGLRLIYFSYDVKMKEKGDIPEGYSVSREKKERFSLILESASTNQTSMYLCASRGQGANTGELFFGEGSRLTVL.

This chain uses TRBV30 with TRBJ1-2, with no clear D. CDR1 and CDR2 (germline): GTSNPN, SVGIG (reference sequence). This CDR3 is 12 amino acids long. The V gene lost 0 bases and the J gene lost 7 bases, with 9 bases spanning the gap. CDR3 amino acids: CAWSVTSAGYTF. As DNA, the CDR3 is TGTGCCTGGAGTGTAACTTCGGCTGGCTACACCTTC.

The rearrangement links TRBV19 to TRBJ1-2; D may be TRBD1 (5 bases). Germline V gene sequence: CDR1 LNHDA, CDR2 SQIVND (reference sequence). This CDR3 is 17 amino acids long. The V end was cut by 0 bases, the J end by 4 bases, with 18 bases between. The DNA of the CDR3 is TGTGCCAGTAGTATAGATGGGACTCTAATAAGAGGCTATGGCTACACCTTC. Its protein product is CASSIDGTLIRGYGYTF.

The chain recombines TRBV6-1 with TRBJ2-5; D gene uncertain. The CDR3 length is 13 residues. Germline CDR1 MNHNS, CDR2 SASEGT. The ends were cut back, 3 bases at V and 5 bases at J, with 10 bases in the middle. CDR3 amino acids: CASSDRPWETQYF. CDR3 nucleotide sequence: TGTGCCAGCAGTGACCGGCCGTGGGAGACCCAGTACTTC.

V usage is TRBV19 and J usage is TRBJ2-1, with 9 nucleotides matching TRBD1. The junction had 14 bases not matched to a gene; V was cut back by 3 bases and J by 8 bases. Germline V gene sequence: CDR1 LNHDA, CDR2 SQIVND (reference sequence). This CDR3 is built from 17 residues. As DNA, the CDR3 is TGTGCCAGTAGTATTGTCCCCGGGACAGGGAGGGCCGATGAGCAGTTCTTC. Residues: CASSIVPGTGRADEQFF. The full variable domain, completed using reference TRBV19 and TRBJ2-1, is DGGITQSPKYLFRKEGQNVTLSCEQNLNHDAMYWYRQDPGQGLRLIYYSQIVNDFQKGDIAEGYSVSREKKESFPLTVTSAQKNPTAFYLCASSIVPGTGRADEQFFGPGTRLTVL.